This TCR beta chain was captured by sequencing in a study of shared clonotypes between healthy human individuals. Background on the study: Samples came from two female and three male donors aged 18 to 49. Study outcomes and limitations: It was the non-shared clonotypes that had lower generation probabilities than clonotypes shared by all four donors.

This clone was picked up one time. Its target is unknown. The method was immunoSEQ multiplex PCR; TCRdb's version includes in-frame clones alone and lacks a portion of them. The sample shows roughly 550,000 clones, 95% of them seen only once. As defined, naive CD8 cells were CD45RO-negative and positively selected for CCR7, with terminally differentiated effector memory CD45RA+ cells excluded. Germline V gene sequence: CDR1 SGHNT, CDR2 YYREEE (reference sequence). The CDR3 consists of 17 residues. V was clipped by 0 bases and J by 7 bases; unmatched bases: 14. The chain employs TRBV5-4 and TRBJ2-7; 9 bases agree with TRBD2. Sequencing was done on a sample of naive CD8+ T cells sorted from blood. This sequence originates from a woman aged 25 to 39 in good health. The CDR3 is CASSLVVVAGAYGEQYF. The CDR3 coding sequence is TGTGCCAGCAGCTTGGTTGTGGTAGCGGGAGCGTATGGAGAGCAGTACTTC.